What follows describes a single T cell receptor (beta chain). This receptor's antigen is unknown. Base qualities are not recorded, but no much larger clone differs from it by a single base. The protocol used for the library was the immunoSEQ multiplex PCR assay. A mixture of 60 forward primers for TCR Vbeta segments and 13 reverse primers for TCR Jbeta segments was used in the multiplex PCR. Amplification of the CDR3 region of rearranged TCR beta genes was performed with a multiplex PCR assay on genomic DNA. The Illumina HiSeq System was used to sequence the amplified TCR beta libraries as 87-base-pair reads. In the paper's pipeline: Across the 700 or so repertoires, a later analysis counted 75 million to 90 million unique TCR beta chains, 8.5 million to 12 million of which were shared by at least two donors. Raw reads were error-corrected and collapsed into unique sequences with a nearest-neighbor algorithm that merged closely related sequences to remove PCR and sequencing errors. V, D and J gene segments were assigned by aligning CDR3 sequences to IMGT reference sequences. For a sequence to be retained, at least a six-nucleotide match to both a V gene segment and a J gene segment was required. A rearrangement was called productive if the CDR3 had no stop codons and remained in frame with V and J, and every other rearrangement was called non-productive. CDR3 was defined according to IMGT convention as the region running from the second conserved V-encoded cysteine to the conserved J-encoded phenylalanine. The earlier analysis of fewer than 700 of the donors excluded sequences that lacked an unambiguous match to a single V gene segment. In an earlier analysis of around 590 of the donors, a V segment was called functional when productive rearrangements were above 56.7%, and segregating when the standard deviation between donors exceeded 5%. A statistical classification framework was developed to diagnose cytomegalovirus status using the catalog of TCR beta chain sequences. V and J gene assignment, in a later analysis, came from comparing TCR nucleotide sequences with IMGT/GENE-DB human TR gene sequences. The TCRdist pipeline was used in a later analysis to assign CDR3 sequences and most-parsimonious VDJ recombination scenarios. In a later analysis, each TCR beta chain was defined by its CDR3 amino acid sequence together with its V-gene family, and reads without a unique V-gene family were excluded. In a later analysis, some 600 highly shared, low-generation-probability nucleotide sequences were removed to address suspected cross-contamination and a sequencing artifact. A later analysis calculated a clonal expansion index for each public chain from normalized within-repertoire ranks of inferred template counts. A later analysis computed generation probabilities with a VDJ recombination model fitted to out-of-frame rearrangements, and checked the results against IGoR. In a later analysis, hypergeometric tests were used to score TCR-TCR, TCR-HLA and TCR-CMV co-occurrence, with a repertoire-size bias correction applied to TCR pairs. A later analysis estimated false discovery rates by permuting HLA or CMV assignments 20 times. In a later analysis, co-occurring TCRs were grouped using DBSCAN, and TCRdist sequence similarity was added for clustering within HLA-allele-positive subsets. For co-occurrence clustering, repertoires with fewer than 30,000 or more than 120,000 public chains were excluded, along with 5 or 6 repertoires with anomalous nucleotide sharing. In its TCRdb copy, this immuneACCESS table keeps in-frame sequences only and misses some clones. Where compared with another copy, unresolved V genes explain less than half of these, and the others have no known cause. V and J calls and clone size follow that table, whereas D and trimming were derived from the DNA. The sample includes tens of thousands of clones, with 78% observed a single time. Around 4.3% of the sample is in the top ten clones.

The sample originates from a study of cytomegalovirus exposure and HLA in healthy donors (dated by TCRdb to 2016 to 2017). For context, the study as a whole: An earlier analysis of some 600 of the donors reported about 260 Gb of sequence data and 117 million unique TCR beta sequences obtained from about 179 million T cells. Around 330 gigabases of sequencing data and around 88 million unique TCR sequences made up an early release that covered approximately 700 HLA-typed donors. The genetic ancestry cluster associated with self-reported Caucasian donors included about 84% of the approximately 430 genotyped donors. The study aimed to test whether cataloging public T cell receptors could reveal signatures of past pathogen exposure. Using immunosequencing, the study profiled T cell repertoires from around 670 subjects and related those repertoires to cytomegalovirus serostatus. Besides the first cohort of approximately 670 subjects, a separate validation cohort made up of about 120 different subjects was used. The study combined high-throughput TCR immunosequencing, statistical association of individual TCRs with disease status, and machine learning to predict cytomegalovirus infection status. A later analysis re-examined previously published TCR beta repertoires from 610 or so donors and added high-resolution HLA genotyping to investigate patterns of TCR occurrence. The later analysis used no new phenotypic data to find candidate immune exposures, relying instead on TCR beta sequences and their occurrence across donors. In an earlier analysis of roughly 580 of the donors, high-throughput TCR beta sequencing was used to judge whether each TCR beta V gene segment behaved as functional or pseudogenic. Alongside the repertoire data, information on donor age, sex, ethnicity and CMV serostatus was compiled. In a later genetic analysis, genome-wide SNP genotypes for about three fifths of the roughly 670 donors were used, and that subset was treated as a discovery cohort. Every repertoire in the discovery cohort had been generated on one and the same sequencing platform. Both class I and class II loci were covered by HLA typing, at four-digit resolution. The number of donors typed differed by locus, with 629-630 for A, B, C, DRB1 and DQB1, around 560 for DQA1, approximately 580 for DPA1, and about 450 for DPB1. A handful of DR-DQ haplotypes were handled as single units for association and clustering because linkage in the cohort was strong. On average, 235,054 unique TCR beta nucleotide sequences were sequenced per donor among 398 genotyped donors of the cohort, with roughly 20% of those sequences being non-productive.

The study at large found these results: An association between a missense DCLRE1C variant and V-gene and J-gene trimming of TCR beta chains was found in a later genetic analysis and replicated in an independent cohort. A further reported finding was that TCR beta sequences accurately predicted the HLA-A and HLA-B alleles for most subjects in the first cohort. Correlated functional status among segregating V segments might be attributable to linkage disequilibrium, but an unknown experimental factor could not be ruled out. In both the original and validation cohorts, the classifier was reported to diagnose cytomegalovirus status with high specificity and sensitivity. HLA typing was unavailable for some donors at each locus, so association tests used only the typed subset. Compared with equally common non-associated chains, HLA-associated TCR beta chains in a later analysis were more clonally expanded and had lower generation probabilities. A later analysis associated 16,951 TCR beta sequences with specific HLA alleles at a false discovery rate of 0.05. In this cohort, only TCR beta chains were sequenced, and detectable features were limited by the absence of alpha or paired-chain data. For the cohort, immune exposure information was limited to CMV serostatus. A group of highly shared sequence variants was considered likely to be a technical artifact of the sequencing pipeline. According to a later analysis, parvovirus B19, influenza, CMV and Epstein-Barr virus appeared linked to several top co-occurrence clusters. Some IMGT-functional V segments, including TRBV6-2 and TRBV6-3, could not be distinguished by the 87-base-pair reads and were therefore excluded. Most TCR sequences were observed very rarely across donors, whereas some public TCRs were present in many individuals. The study listed around 160 TCR beta chains as associated with cytomegalovirus. When HLA alleles, especially DR and DQ, strongly co-occurred, attributing TCR associations to individual alleles was difficult. It was suggested by the authors that the approach could potentially be generalized to other disease states and immunological phenotypes. Compared with the approximately 600-donor mean, donors in an Asian-associated ancestry cluster had fewer N-insertions in productive TCRs, according to a later genetic analysis. Because counts were too low, 15 or so rarely observed V segments, including chromosome 9 orphons, were excluded from the earlier analysis of some 590 of the donors. Roughly uniform sequencing depth across donors was assumed in presence/absence analyses, although this assumption may not hold. According to a later analysis, most CMV-associated TCR beta chains appeared to be HLA-restricted, and the HLA associations seemed to be driven largely by CMV exposure. In vitro tests confirmed that a few of the cytomegalovirus-associated TCR beta chains recognize cytomegalovirus antigens. An earlier analysis of several hundred of the donors showed that most TCR beta V segments appeared in productive rearrangements either about 87% or about 30% of the time, which broadly matched IMGT annotations. In a later analysis, TCR association rates were found to vary across HLA loci, with the most associated TCRs seen for DRB1 alleles and the fewest for HLA-C alleles.

After removal of 4 bases from V and 5 bases from J, the junction retains 10 bases not matched to a gene. CDR1 and CDR2 are drawn from the germline V gene (reference sequence): LNHDA, SQIVND. Including cysteine and phenylalanine, the CDR3 has 16 amino acids. The only DNA kept is the CDR3, 48 bases in frame from the first base. The cohort consisted of hundreds of healthy bone marrow donors. At the time of sampling, every cohort member was nominally healthy, though immune exposures that went unrecorded were likely present. The donor tested CMV seropositive and was one of the 289 seropositive cohort members. Each donor provided a peripheral blood sample, and peripheral blood mononuclear cells were used for TCR beta sequencing. Genomic DNA extraction from the blood cell samples was performed with the Qiagen DNeasy Blood Extraction Kit.

Sequenced material: PBMCs. The chain was built from TRBV19 and TRBJ2-3, with 9 bases in between that match TRBD1. This sequence was found in a woman aged 40 to 55 in good health and CMV-seropositive. The nucleotide sequence is TGTGCCAGTAGTAACCGGGACAGGGTCGTAGGAGATACGCAGTATTTT. Its translation reads: CASSNRDRVVGDTQYF.